This TCR beta chain was documented in a study of blood T cell repertoires in COVID-19. Study background: Sites across the United States, Italy and Spain contributed samples from acute and convalescent COVID-19. In each case, the material was cDNA or gDNA derived from T cells, B-cell-depleted T cells, or PBMCs.

The germline gives CDR1 MDHEN, CDR2 SYDVKM. This CDR3 is built from 16 residues. Unmatched junction bases numbered 13, after V lost 8 bases and J lost 2 bases. Under the authors' procedure: Using reference gene primer amplification, nucleated cell counts were estimated. TCRdb's table, derived via immunoSEQ multiplex PCR, lists solely in-frame clones and lacks some. For V, J and clone size, that table is used; D and trimming come from the DNA. Seen here are 53,000 or so clones, about 90% observed once, and the top ten hold about an eighth. The receptor comes from an elderly man with acute or convalescent COVID-19. J is TRBJ1-1 and V is TRBV28; TRBD1 aligns across 8 bases. Sequenced material: peripheral blood. The CDR3 sequence is CASERSLGTGNTEAFF. In nucleotides, the CDR3 is TGTGCCAGCGAGCGCTCTCTAGGGACAGGAAACACTGAAGCTTTCTTT.